These 15 T cell receptor beta chains share one sample of origin, sequenced in a study of control samples from healthy donors and cancer patients. Here immunoSEQ multiplex PCR was the method, and the copy in TCRdb shows in-frame clones only, minus some. The sample lists under 200,000 clones, roughly nine tenths occurring once. Sequencing was carried out using blood. Receptors were obtained from a woman in her 30s in good health.

V gene TRBV16 combines with J gene TRBJ1-2; no clear D. V lost 0 bases to trimming and J lost 5 bases, with 7 bases between them. The germline V gene encodes CDR1 KGHSY and CDR2 FQNENV. This CDR3 spans 13 amino acids. CDR3 in amino acids: CASSQSSGYGYTF. CDR3 coding DNA: TGTGCCAGCAGCCAATCTTCGGGATATGGCTACACCTTC.

The chain carries TRBV18 and TRBJ2-2; D is unclear. Germline CDR1 and CDR2: KGHSH and LQKENI. V was shortened by 3 bases and J by 1 base, with 6 bases between the two germline ends. CDR3 length equals 14 residues. The CDR3 DNA is TGTGCCAGCTCACCCCAGGAGAACACCGGGGAGCTGTTTTTT. The encoded protein is CASSPQENTGELFF.

This clone was seen a few times. The J gene is TRBJ1-2, the V gene TRBV6-5; no reliable D call. There are 13 residues in the CDR3. Trimming took 6 bases from V and 7 from J, leaving 15 bases between them. CDR1 and CDR2 (germline): MNHEY, SVGAGI. The CDR3: CASSPRDTAGYTF. In DNA form, the CDR3 reads TGTGCCAGCAGCCCCCGGGATACGGCTGGCTACACCTTC.

The rearrangement uses TRBV28 and TRBJ1-4; D gene ambiguous. With 0 bases removed from V and 0 bases from J, the gap between germline ends came to 5 bases. CDR1 MDHEN and CDR2 SYDVKM come from the germline V gene. This CDR3 is built from 15 residues. CDR3 nucleotides: TGTGCCAGCAGTTTATGGACATCAACTAATGAAAAACTGTTTTTT. This codes for CASSLWTSTNEKLFF.

The chain uses TRBV27 and TRBJ1-6, with a possible D match to TRBD1 (5 bases). Germline V lookup: CDR1 MNHEY, CDR2 SMNVEV (reference sequence). This CDR3 is 14 amino acids long. V was cut by 7 bases and J by 5 bases, with 12 bases left in between. CDR3 bases: TGTGCCAGCACTCGGGGGGGTCATAATTCACCCCTCCACTTT. It is translated as CASTRGGHNSPLHF.

This clone was counted once. The chain links TRBV24-1 to TRBJ1-2; tentative D call: TRBD1 (5 bases). Trimming stripped 4 bases from V and 2 bases from J, with 7 bases between. The CDR3 runs to 13 residues. Per the germline V gene, CDR1 is KGHDR and CDR2 is SFDVKD. The CDR3 reads CATSDRQNYGYTF. The CDR3 DNA is TGTGCCACCAGTGACCGACAGAACTATGGCTACACCTTC.

V usage is TRBV6-5 and J usage is TRBJ1-5; D gene uncertain. V was shortened by 8 bases and J by 4 bases, with 12 bases between the two germline ends. CDR1 and CDR2 from the germline V gene are MNHEY and SVGAGI. This CDR3 is built from 13 residues. For the CDR3, the DNA is TGTGCCAGCGGCAGCGTCATTAATCAGCCCCAGCATTTT. Protein sequence: CASGSVINQPQHF.

V usage is TRBV10-2 and J usage is TRBJ1-2; no clear D gene. The CDR3 spans 14 residues. V dropped 0 bases and J dropped 9 bases, with 14 bases sitting between them. Germline lookup yields CDR1 WSHSY and CDR2 SAAADI. CDR3 DNA sequence: TGCGCCAGCAGTGAGTCCGGGTCAGAGTATCGCTACACCTTC. The encoded protein is CASSESGSEYRYTF.

This clone turned up a few times. The DNA of the CDR3 is TGTGCCAGCAGCCCTGGGACTAGCGGGGGGGATACGCAGTATTTT. Translation gives CASSPGTSGGDTQYF. The chain uses TRBV5-4 and TRBJ2-3, with 15 bases matching TRBD2. This CDR3 is 15 amino acids long. Germline CDR1 is SGHNT and CDR2 is YYREEE (reference sequence). V lost 4 bases to trimming and J lost 6 bases; unmatched junction nucleotides: 3. The variable domain in full, completed from reference TRBV5-4 and TRBJ2-3, reads ETGVTQSPTHLIKTRGQQVTLRCSSQSGHNTVSWYQQALGQGPQFIFQYYREEENGRGNFPPRFSGLQFPNYSSELNVNALELDDSALYLCASSPGTSGGDTQYFGPGTRLTVL.

V gene TRBV6-6 combines with J gene TRBJ1-1; D not certain. The CDR3 runs to 13 residues. V was clipped by 5 bases and J by 0 bases, with 7 bases between them. The germline CDR1 and CDR2 sequences are MNHNY and SVGAGI (reference sequence). The CDR3 loop is CASSKMMNTEAFF. As DNA, the CDR3 is TGTGCCAGCAGTAAAATGATGAACACTGAAGCTTTCTTT.

The chain recombines TRBV5-8 with TRBJ1-1; D is perhaps TRBD1 (5 bases). V shed 5 bases and J shed 0 bases, with 17 bases lying between them. The CDR3 is 16 residues long. Germline CDR1 is SGHTS and CDR2 is YDEGEE. The chain's CDR3 is CASSMTVTRLNTEAFF. CDR3 DNA: TGTGCCAGCAGTATGACAGTCACCCGCTTGAACACTGAAGCTTTCTTT.

The V call is TRBV28, the J call TRBJ1-1; tentatively, D is TRBD1 (6 bases). CDR1 and CDR2 (germline): MDHEN, SYDVKM. This CDR3 spans 14 amino acids. V shed 3 bases and J shed 6 bases, with 14 bases lying between them. The CDR3 protein is CASSLVGGASEAFF. Written as DNA, the CDR3 is TGTGCCAGCAGTTTGGTGGGGGGCGCATCTGAAGCTTTCTTT.

In the case of this clone: The sample has other DNA sequences that encode this CDR3 too. The J gene is TRBJ2-3, the V gene TRBV6-4; 8 bases map to TRBD2. CDR1 is MRHNA, CDR2 SNTAGT, per germline. The length of the CDR3 is 14 residues. The junction had 2 bases not matched to a gene; V was cut back by 3 bases and J by 3 bases. The CDR3 bases are TGTGCCAGCAGTGAGCGCGGGGGGACAGATACGCAGTATTTT. Protein product: CASSERGGTDTQYF.

This clone showed up just a few times. The chain combines TRBV27 with TRBJ1-5, with TRBD1 identical over 7 bases. The germline gives CDR1 MNHEY, CDR2 SMNVEV (reference sequence). V lost 8 bases to trimming and J lost 8 bases; unmatched junction nucleotides: 9. There are 13 residues in the CDR3. The CDR3 bases are TGTGCCAGCCGGGGACAGTCGACAGAGCCCCAGCATTTT. Translated: CASRGQSTEPQHF.

V gene TRBV6-5 combines with J gene TRBJ1-4; D is ambiguous. V shed 6 bases and J shed 0 bases, with 11 bases lying between them. CDR1 is MNHEY and CDR2 is SVGAGI in the germline V gene. This CDR3 has 15 amino acids. CDR3 amino acids: CASSPYSPTNEKLFF. The CDR3 coding sequence is TGTGCCAGCAGCCCCTATTCCCCAACTAATGAAAAACTGTTTTTT.